This T cell receptor (beta chain) is from a study of shared clonotypes between healthy human individuals. Across the study: Each donor had three CD4 naive, three CD4 memory, two CD8 naive and one CD8 memory plate.

Profiling relied on immunoSEQ multiplex PCR, and the TCRdb table lists in-frame clones only, not all of them. The table lists 1.6 million or so clones, about 98.5% of them singletons, with around 0.38% in the top ten. Broader study findings: The study generally estimated greater richness for naive than memory subsets. The represented genetic and exposure-history diversity was limited by the small number of donors.

This CDR3 has 14 residues. V lost 0 bases and J 5 bases, leaving 8 bases between the germline ends. Germline V gives CDR1 MGHDK, CDR2 SYGVNS. As concerns this clone: Its cognate antigen is unknown.

This receptor was obtained from a man between 25 and 39 years old in good health. The sequenced sample was naive CD4+ T cells sorted from blood. Subset denoted: CD45RA+ positively selected. This chain uses TRBV25-1 with TRBJ1-5; D is undetermined. As DNA, the CDR3 is TGTGCCAGCAGTGAATACGACCGCGATCAGCCCCAGCATTTT. This gives the protein CASSEYDRDQPQHF.